The entry below gives a single T cell receptor beta chain sequence along with its context. Its specificity is unknown. This sample is part of a study of shared clonotypes between healthy human individuals. General study findings and limits: Non-shared clonotypes were found to have lower generation probabilities than the clonotypes that were shared by all four of the sorted-subset donors. Apart from blood, nothing was sampled; tissue repertoires likely differ.

The V end lost 5 bases, the J end lost 8 bases, and 16 bases lay between the germline ends. This CDR3 is built from 14 residues. Germline loops: CDR1 MNHEY, CDR2 SMNVEV (reference sequence). The test was conducted at deep level. The table came from immunoSEQ multiplex PCR; TCRdb's copy has only in-frame clones and leaves some out. The sample gives under 2.5 million clones, 85% to 95% of which show up once; 0.37% is in the top ten. The sequenced material came from naive CD4+ T cells from PBMCs. Regarding subset: CD45RA+ positively selected. This chain links TRBV27 with TRBJ2-1; D not certain. This sequence originates from a man younger than 35 in good health. Some clones in this sample may be carry-over from other donors' samples. CDR3 amino acids: CASSRAFLGDEQFF. CDR3 nucleotides: TGTGCCAGCAGTCGTGCATTCCTTGGGGATGAGCAGTTCTTC.